One and the same sample provided the 28 T cell receptor beta chains below, sequenced in a study of cytomegalovirus exposure and HLA in healthy donors. With 60 Vbeta and 13 Jbeta primers, the PCR was carried out. TCRdb's copy holds only in-frame clones and misses some; the assay was immunoSEQ multiplex PCR. This table has under 250,000 clones, 70% to 80% appearing once. The sequenced sample was PBMCs. Receptor source: a woman younger than 45 in good health and CMV-seronegative.

Here the CDR3 DNA reads TGTGCCAGCAGCTTGATTCGGGGGGCGGACACTGAAGCTTTCTTT. It translates to CASSLIRGADTEAFF. V and J are TRBV5-6 and TRBJ1-1; weak D call: TRBD1 (6 bases). Trimming stripped 1 base from V and 3 bases from J, with 13 bases between. The CDR3 totals 15 residues. CDR1 and CDR2 from the germline V gene are SGHDT and YYEEEE. Using reference TRBV5-6 and TRBJ1-1 for the parts outside the CDR3, the full variable domain is DAGVTQSPTHLIKTRGQQVTLRCSPKSGHDTVSWYQQALGQGPQFIFQYYEEEERQRGNFPDRFSGHQFPNYSSELNVNALLLGDSALYLCASSLIRGADTEAFFGQGTRLTVV.

The CDR3 spells CASSRQGHTEAFF. In DNA, the CDR3 is TGTGCCAGCAGCAGACAGGGTCACACTGAAGCTTTCTTT. The V and J genes are TRBV6-6 and TRBJ1-1; 7 bases match TRBD1. Germline-derived CDR1 and CDR2 are MNHNY and SVGAGI (reference sequence). Unmatched junction bases numbered 4, after V lost 6 bases and J lost 3 bases. The CDR3 loop spans 13 amino acids.

The rearrangement uses TRBV5-1 and TRBJ2-7, with TRBD1 matching 8 bases. Germline loops: CDR1 SGHRS, CDR2 YFSETQ. With 0 bases clipped from V and 4 bases from J, the junction kept 9 bases outside the gene matches. This CDR3 is 16 amino acids long. The CDR3, as DNA: TGCGCCAGCAGCTTGGGGGCAGGGGGCATCTCTTACGAGCAGTACTTC. It yields the protein CASSLGAGGISYEQYF.

In its sample, this clone was seen once. The chain recombines TRBV15 with TRBJ1-6, with D perhaps matching TRBD1 (6 bases). Germline CDR1 and CDR2: LNHNV and YYDKDF (reference sequence). Trimming removed 3 bases from V and 11 bases from J, with 20 bases in between. This CDR3 has 16 residues. CDR3 sequence reads: CATSRGLGQGFPPLHF. CDR3 DNA sequence: TGTGCCACCAGCAGGGGGTTGGGGCAGGGGTTTCCACCCCTCCACTTT.

The chain recombines TRBV6-5 with TRBJ1-4, with TRBD1 matching 11 bases. Germline V lookup: CDR1 MNHEY, CDR2 SVGAGI. After removal of 0 bases from V and 7 bases from J, the junction contained 1 base not matched to a gene. The CDR3 extends over 15 amino acids. The CDR3 coding sequence is TGTGCCAGCAGTTACTCGGGACAGGGGGGTGAAAAACTGTTTTTT. Encoded protein: CASSYSGQGGEKLFF.

In nucleotides, the CDR3 is TGTGCCAGCAGCTTAGTTGGAGGGGCTGAAGCTTTCTTT. Translated, it gives CASSLVGGAEAFF. The chain carries TRBV7-8 and TRBJ1-1; D perhaps matches TRBD1 (5 bases). V dropped 1 base and J dropped 6 bases, with 9 bases sitting between them. This CDR3 is built from 13 residues. Germline CDR1 is SGHVS and CDR2 is FQNEAQ.

V usage is TRBV4-2 and J usage is TRBJ1-2, with D maybe TRBD1 (6 bases). Between the trimmed V and J ends, which lost 8 bases and 5 bases, there was a span of 12 bases. This CDR3 has 12 amino acids. Per the germline V gene, CDR1 is LGHNA and CDR2 is YNFKEQ. CDR3 nucleotides: TGTGCCAGCTCCAGGGGCTCTTATGGCTACACCTTC. It specifies CASSRGSYGYTF.

The CDR3 DNA reads TGTGCCAGCACTGGAGGGGGGGTTCTATCTAATGAAAAACTGTTTTTT. It codes for CASTGGGVLSNEKLFF. The chain couples TRBV11-3 to TRBJ1-4; tentatively, D is TRBD1 (6 bases). The germline V gene encodes CDR1 SGHNT and CDR2 YENEEA. There are 16 residues in the CDR3. V was pared by 7 bases and J by 3 bases, with 18 bases between.

This clone appeared a single time. The rearrangement links TRBV7-8 to TRBJ1-2; 9 bases align to TRBD1. Germline CDR1 is SGHVS and CDR2 is FQNEAQ. Trimming cost V 5 bases and J 3 bases; bases outside gene matches: 7. This CDR3 contains 15 residues. In nucleotides, the CDR3 is TGTGCCAGCAGCCTTCTGGACAGGGGCGACTATGGCTACACCTTC. Protein sequence: CASSLLDRGDYGYTF.

V and J are TRBV19 and TRBJ2-1; 7 bases line up with TRBD1. CDR1 LNHDA and CDR2 SQIVND come from the germline V gene (reference sequence). There are 15 residues in the CDR3. Trimming at V came to 5 bases and at J to 4 bases, leaving 8 bases not matched to a gene. This CDR3 is CASSPTGDFYNEQFF. The DNA of the CDR3 is TGTGCCAGTAGTCCAACAGGGGATTTTTACAATGAGCAGTTCTTC.

This clone was seen a handful of times. The gene calls are TRBV5-6 and TRBJ1-2; tentative D call: TRBD1 (5 bases). Germline V gene lookup returns CDR1 SGHDT and CDR2 YYEEEE. CDR3 size: 12 residues. Trimming took off 1 base at V and 8 bases at J, with 9 bases between the two ends. CDR3 sequence reads: CASSLPDRGYTF. The CDR3 bases are TGTGCCAGCAGCTTGCCCGACAGAGGCTACACCTTC.

The chain employs TRBV6-4 and TRBJ2-3; D ambiguous. The V end lost 2 bases, the J end lost 1 base, and 7 bases lay between the germline ends. The CDR3 length is 14 residues. Germline CDR1 is MRHNA and CDR2 is SNTAGT. CDR3: CASSDLAGTDTQYF. For the CDR3, the DNA is TGTGCCAGCAGTGACCTGGCAGGCACAGATACGCAGTATTTT.

The chain combines TRBV5-6 with TRBJ1-2; D possibly corresponds to TRBD1 (5 bases). Germline CDR1 reads SGHDT; CDR2 reads YYEEEE. The CDR3 has 14 residues. Between the trimmed V and J ends, which lost 0 bases and 2 bases, there was a span of 8 bases. This CDR3 reads CASSLVSGNYGYTF. DNA of the CDR3: TGTGCCAGCAGCTTGGTCTCAGGGAACTATGGCTACACCTTC.

This clone is a singleton in its sample. The chain recombines TRBV2 with TRBJ2-7; no firm D call. Germline V CDR1 and CDR2: SNHLY, FYNNEI. Trimming stripped 5 bases from V and 3 bases from J, with 20 bases between. This CDR3 region has 16 residues. The CDR3 region is CASSTRPEEPNYEQYF. In DNA, the CDR3 is TGTGCCAGCAGTACCAGACCAGAGGAGCCTAACTACGAGCAGTACTTC.

The V and J genes are TRBV5-1 and TRBJ2-5; a weak D match, TRBD2 (7 bases). The CDR3 has 17 amino acids. V was shortened by 0 bases and J by 4 bases, with 19 bases between the two germline ends. Germline CDR1 is SGHRS and CDR2 is YFSETQ. CDR3 nucleotide sequence: TGCGCCAGCAGCTTGGCCGGGGGGCCCGCCTCGTTAGAGACCCAGTACTTC. This sequence encodes CASSLAGGPASLETQYF.

The V and J genes are TRBV4-1 and TRBJ2-5; the match to TRBD2 covers 7 bases. After removal of 4 bases from V and 4 bases from J, the junction contained 9 bases not matched to a gene. The CDR3 length is 15 residues. CDR1 is MGHRA and CDR2 is YSYEKL in the germline V gene. The DNA of the CDR3 is TGCGCCAGCAGCCGGGCGGGAGCGGAAGGAGAGACCCAGTACTTC. This gives the protein CASSRAGAEGETQYF.

The rearrangement joins TRBV11-2 to TRBJ1-2, with D maybe TRBD1 (5 bases). Germline loops: CDR1 SGHAT, CDR2 FQNNGV. The V gene lost 0 bases and the J gene lost 0 bases, with 8 bases spanning the gap. The CDR3 sequence is 15 residues long. CDR3 protein: CASSLETVPNYGYTF. CDR3 DNA sequence: TGTGCCAGCAGCTTAGAGACAGTTCCTAACTATGGCTACACCTTC.

The V and J genes are TRBV11-2 and TRBJ2-1, with TRBD1 matching over 7 bases. CDR1 is SGHAT, CDR2 FQNNGV, per germline. The V gene end was trimmed by 2 bases and the J gene end by 4 bases; junction bases not matched to a gene: 5. The CDR3 consists of 15 residues. Here the CDR3 reads CASSLLRGQYNEQFF. The CDR3 DNA reads as TGTGCCAGCAGCTTATTGAGGGGACAGTACAATGAGCAGTTCTTC.

In regard to this clone: This same CDR3 is encoded by further DNA sequences in the sample. The chain uses TRBV5-1 and TRBJ2-7, with a possible D match to TRBD1 (5 bases). Germline V gene data show CDR1 as SGHRS and CDR2 as YFSETQ. The CDR3 consists of 13 residues. V lost 0 bases and J lost 3, with 7 bases in between. CDR3 amino acids: CASSLGQIYEQYF. The CDR3 region has the DNA TGCGCCAGCAGCTTGGGACAGATCTACGAGCAGTACTTC.

The V call is TRBV4-1, the J call TRBJ2-2, with a tentative D call TRBD2 (5 bases). CDR3 length: 17 residues. The ends were cut back, 6 bases at V and 5 bases at J, with 22 bases in the middle. In germline, CDR1 is MGHRA, CDR2 YSYEKL. CDR3 coding DNA: TGCGCCAGCAGTCATAGCGAGGGTTTAGAAAAAACCGGGGAGCTGTTTTTT. The encoded protein is CASSHSEGLEKTGELFF.

This clone was detected a few times. CDR3 bases: TGTGCCAGCAGCTCAAGGGGTAGCACAGATACGCAGTATTTT. It yields the protein CASSSRGSTDTQYF. This chain connects TRBV7-8 to TRBJ2-3; D perhaps matches TRBD1 (5 bases). This CDR3 comprises 14 residues. V lost 4 bases and J lost 0, with 8 bases in between. Germline V gene data show CDR1 as SGHVS and CDR2 as FQNEAQ. The whole variable domain, filled in from reference TRBV7-8 and TRBJ2-3, reads GAGVSQSPRYKVAKRGQDVALRCDPISGHVSLFWYQQALGQGPEFLTYFQNEAQLDKSGLPSDRFFAERPEGSVSTLKIQRTQQEDSAVYLCASSSRGSTDTQYFGPGTRLTVL.

This sequence joins TRBV7-6 and TRBJ2-7; D perhaps matches TRBD2 (6 bases). This CDR3 spans 14 amino acids. Germline-derived CDR1 and CDR2 are SGHVS and FNYEAQ. V was trimmed by 4 bases and J by 2 bases, leaving 12 bases between them. CDR3 nucleotide sequence: TGTGCCAGCAGCTGGGGGGAGTCCACCTACGAGCAGTACTTC. Translating gives CASSWGESTYEQYF. Full variable domain (outside the CDR3, taken from reference TRBV7-6 and TRBJ2-7): GAGVSQSPRYKVTKRGQDVALRCDPISGHVSLYWYRQALGQGPEFLTYFNYEAQQDKSGLPNDRFSAERPEGSISTLTIQRTEQRDSAMYRCASSWGESTYEQYFGPGTRLTVT.

This chain links TRBV6-1 with TRBJ1-6; possible D gene TRBD1, 6 bases. CDR1 is MNHNS, CDR2 SASEGT, per germline. The V end lost 4 bases, the J end lost 9 bases, and 7 bases lay between the germline ends. The CDR3 extends over 12 amino acids. The CDR3 protein is CASSVRGSPLHF. The CDR3 DNA is TGTGCCAGCAGTGTCAGGGGTTCACCCCTCCACTTT.

V is TRBV7-6 and J is TRBJ2-5; D might be TRBD2 (5 bases). V was shortened by 2 bases and J by 0 bases, with 10 bases between the two germline ends. The CDR3 has 15 amino acids. From germline, CDR1 is SGHVS and CDR2 FNYEAQ. This chain's CDR3 is CASSLNGVYQETQYF. Here the CDR3 DNA reads TGTGCCAGCAGCTTAAACGGGGTATACCAAGAGACCCAGTACTTC.

The chain couples TRBV15 to TRBJ1-1; tentatively, D is TRBD1 (5 bases). Germline lookup yields CDR1 LNHNV and CDR2 YYDKDF (reference sequence). V lost 0 bases, J lost 5 bases, and 13 bases lay in between. The CDR3 has 15 amino acids. CDR3 residues: CATSRDRGRRTEAFF. The DNA for the CDR3 is TGTGCCACCAGCAGAGATCGGGGGAGACGGACTGAAGCTTTCTTT.

V is TRBV10-3 and J is TRBJ2-1; 7 nucleotides match TRBD2. Germline trimming cut 3 bases from V and 3 bases from J; bases unmatched to any gene: 5. The CDR3 is 15 residues long. CDR1 ENHRY and CDR2 SYGVKD come from the germline V gene. The CDR3 is CAISERLADYNEQFF. The DNA of the CDR3 is TGTGCCATCAGTGAAAGACTAGCTGACTACAATGAGCAGTTCTTC.

This clone was detected only a few times. This chain links TRBV30 with TRBJ2-7, with 9 bases matching TRBD1. Germline V CDR1 and CDR2: GTSNPN, SVGIG (reference sequence). The V segment lost 5 bases and the J segment 6 bases; nucleotides outside the gene matches: 8. The CDR3 is 13 residues long. Written as DNA, the CDR3 is TGTGCCTGGGGACAGGGGACACCTCGCGAGCAGTACTTC. Translating it yields CAWGQGTPREQYF.

The J gene is TRBJ1-1, the V gene TRBV5-4; D might be TRBD1 (6 bases). Germline V gene lookup returns CDR1 SGHNT and CDR2 YYREEE (reference sequence). Trimming pared 3 bases from V and 7 bases from J, leaving 13 bases between. The CDR3 length is 13 residues. The CDR3 is CASSSGWGREAFF. The DNA for the CDR3 is TGTGCCAGCAGCTCCGGCTGGGGGCGTGAAGCTTTCTTT.